This is a list of T cell receptor beta chains from one sample in a study of CD8 T cells in Susac syndrome. TCRdb recomputed calls from the immunoSEQ multiplex PCR reads with MiXCR, one row per CDR3 protein. The data hold about 140,000 distinct CDR3 sequences, with over 90% observed a single time. Material: CD4+ T cells from PBMCs. These receptors came from a human donor with Susac syndrome. CDR3s include the opening cysteine and the closing phenylalanine or tryptophan. A D gene is named only where the DNA matches it firmly. Part of the rows lack a size; the others show once, few, many or a class for expanded clones.

CDR3 protein: CASSHRLAGTLNEQFF
CDR3 DNA: TGCGCCAGCAGCCATAGACTAGCGGGGACGCTTAATGAGCAGTTCTTC
clone size: NA
V gene: TRBV4-1
D gene: TRBD2
J gene: TRBJ2-1

CDR3 protein: CASSVVLGAEAFF
CDR3 DNA: TGTGCCAGCAGCGTAGTGTTGGGCGCTGAAGCTTTCTTT
clone size: NA
V gene: TRBV9
D gene: NA
J gene: TRBJ1-1

CDR3 protein: CSGQGQLNTEAFF
CDR3 DNA: TGCAGCGGCCAGGGACAGCTGAACACTGAAGCTTTCTTT
clone size: NA
V gene: TRBV29-1
D gene: TRBD1
J gene: TRBJ1-1

CDR3 protein: CASSRGQGSYGYTF
CDR3 DNA: TGTGCCAGCAGCCGAGGACAGGGTAGCTATGGCTACACCTTC
clone size: NA
V gene: TRBV11-2
D gene: TRBD1
J gene: TRBJ1-2

CDR3 protein: CASRWREGQETQYF
CDR3 DNA: TGTGCCAGCAGGTGGCGGGAGGGCCAAGAGACCCAGTACTTC
clone size: NA
V gene: TRBV7-9
D gene: TRBD2
J gene: TRBJ2-5

CDR3 protein: CASSLEWRKTEAFF
CDR3 DNA: TGTGCCAGCAGCTTAGAATGGCGTAAGACTGAAGCTTTCTTT
clone size: once
V gene: TRBV11-2
D gene: NA
J gene: TRBJ1-1

CDR3 protein: CSASETRLPDGELFF
CDR3 DNA: TGCAGTGCTAGCGAAACCCGTCTCCCAGACGGGGAGCTGTTTTTT
clone size: NA
V gene: TRBV20-1
D gene: NA
J gene: TRBJ2-2

CDR3 protein: CASRRYARSEAFF
CDR3 DNA: TGTGCCAGTCGTAGGTACGCGAGGTCTGAAGCTTTCTTT
clone size: NA
V gene: TRBV6-5
D gene: NA
J gene: TRBJ1-1

CDR3 protein: CSATGGGFAEAFF
CDR3 DNA: TGCAGTGCCACAGGGGGCGGTTTCGCTGAAGCTTTCTTT
clone size: NA
V gene: TRBV20-1
D gene: TRBD1
J gene: TRBJ1-1

CDR3 protein: CASGWGSREQYF
CDR3 DNA: TGTGCTAGTGGTTGGGGGAGTCGCGAGCAGTACTTC
clone size: NA
V gene: TRBV12-5
D gene: NA
J gene: TRBJ2-7

CDR3 protein: CSVKDSYNSPLHF
CDR3 DNA: TGCAGCGTTAAAGACAGCTATAATTCACCCCTCCACTTT
clone size: NA
V gene: TRBV29-1
D gene: NA
J gene: TRBJ1-6

CDR3 protein: CASSFNRQGSTGELFF
CDR3 DNA: TGCGCCAGCAGCTTCAATCGGCAGGGTAGCACCGGGGAGCTGTTTTTT
clone size: NA
V gene: TRBV5-1
D gene: NA
J gene: TRBJ2-2

CDR3 protein: CASSVDGRRTEAFF
CDR3 DNA: TGTGCCAGCAGCGTAGACGGGAGGCGCACTGAAGCTTTCTTT
clone size: once
V gene: TRBV9
D gene: NA
J gene: TRBJ1-1

CDR3 protein: CAWSVPGATSTDTQYF
CDR3 DNA: TGTGCCTGGAGTGTACCCGGAGCCACTAGCACAGATACGCAGTATTTT
clone size: NA
V gene: TRBV30
D gene: NA
J gene: TRBJ2-3

CDR3 protein: CASSQGRLADTGELFF
CDR3 DNA: TGTGCCAGCAGCCAAGGTCGACTAGCGGACACCGGGGAGCTGTTTTTT
clone size: NA
V gene: TRBV4-2
D gene: TRBD2
J gene: TRBJ2-2

CDR3 protein: CASSLEGGRGTDTQYF
CDR3 DNA: TGTGCCAGCAGCTTGGAGGGGGGGCGTGGCACAGATACGCAGTATTTT
clone size: once
V gene: TRBV5-6
D gene: NA
J gene: TRBJ2-3

CDR3 protein: CATNIAGVGETQYF
CDR3 DNA: TGTGCCACCAACATAGCGGGAGTTGGAGAGACCCAGTACTTC
clone size: NA
V gene: TRBV15
D gene: TRBD2
J gene: TRBJ2-5

CDR3 protein: CASSLGGTSSYNEQFF
CDR3 DNA: TGTGCCAGCAGCTTAGGCGGGACGAGCTCCTACAATGAGCAGTTCTTC
clone size: NA
V gene: TRBV11-3
D gene: NA
J gene: TRBJ2-1

CDR3 protein: CSARDPGRASYEQYF
CDR3 DNA: TGCAGTGCTAGAGACCCCGGCAGGGCATCCTACGAGCAGTACTTC
clone size: NA
V gene: TRBV20-1
D gene: NA
J gene: TRBJ2-7

CDR3 protein: CASSLYGGGSETQYF
CDR3 DNA: TGTGCCAGCAGCTTATACGGCGGGGGGTCGGAGACCCAGTACTTC
clone size: NA
V gene: TRBV11-2
D gene: TRBD2
J gene: TRBJ2-5

CDR3 protein: CAWSDPVRFGNTEAFF
CDR3 DNA: TGTGCCTGGAGTGATCCGGTTAGATTTGGGAACACTGAAGCTTTCTTT
clone size: NA
V gene: TRBV30
D gene: NA
J gene: TRBJ1-1

CDR3 protein: CASSQVLSREQETQYF
CDR3 DNA: TGCGCCAGCAGCCAAGTCTTAAGTCGGGAGCAAGAGACCCAGTACTTC
clone size: NA
V gene: TRBV4-1
D gene: NA
J gene: TRBJ2-5

CDR3 protein: CSVGTAREAFF
CDR3 DNA: TGCAGCGTGGGGACGGCCCGTGAAGCTTTCTTT
clone size: NA
V gene: TRBV29-1
D gene: NA
J gene: TRBJ1-1

CDR3 protein: CACQRTRATEAFF
CDR3 DNA: TGTGCCTGCCAAAGGACCCGAGCGACTGAAGCTTTCTTT
clone size: NA
V gene: TRBV30
D gene: NA
J gene: TRBJ1-1

CDR3 protein: CAWSVRIAFATSGNTIYF
CDR3 DNA: TGTGCCTGGAGTGTACGAATCGCGTTTGCTACATCTGGAAACACCATATATTTT
clone size: NA
V gene: TRBV30
D gene: NA
J gene: TRBJ1-3

CDR3 protein: CASSAAGVLTGELFF
CDR3 DNA: TGTGCCTCCAGCGCGGCGGGGGTGCTTACCGGGGAGCTGTTTTTT
clone size: NA
V gene: TRBV9
D gene: TRBD2
J gene: TRBJ2-2

CDR3 protein: CASRGWNTEAFF
CDR3 DNA: TGTGCCAGCAGGGGATGGAACACTGAAGCTTTCTTT
clone size: NA
V gene: TRBV28
D gene: NA
J gene: TRBJ1-1

CDR3 protein: CASSFDSAGGGYTF
CDR3 DNA: TGTGCCAGCAGCTTCGACAGCGCTGGCGGTGGCTACACCTTC
clone size: NA
V gene: TRBV7-2
D gene: NA
J gene: TRBJ1-2

CDR3 protein: CASSFGVVDTQYF
CDR3 DNA: TGTGCCAGCAGCTTCGGCGTTGTAGATACGCAGTATTTT
clone size: NA
V gene: TRBV7-2
D gene: NA
J gene: TRBJ2-3

CDR3 protein: CSAARDGSYEQYF
CDR3 DNA: TGCAGTGCTGCCCGGGACGGCTCCTACGAGCAGTACTTC
clone size: NA
V gene: TRBV20-1
D gene: NA
J gene: TRBJ2-7

CDR3 protein: CSASSSREGSYEQYF
CDR3 DNA: TGCAGTGCTAGCTCTTCACGGGAGGGCTCCTACGAGCAGTACTTC
clone size: once
V gene: TRBV20-1
D gene: TRBD2
J gene: TRBJ2-7

CDR3 protein: CASSQDWATDTQYF
CDR3 DNA: TGCGCCAGCAGCCAAGATTGGGCCACAGATACGCAGTATTTT
clone size: NA
V gene: TRBV4-1
D gene: NA
J gene: TRBJ2-3

CDR3 protein: CSVEWGANGYTF
CDR3 DNA: TGCAGCGTTGAGTGGGGGGCAAATGGCTACACCTTC
clone size: NA
V gene: TRBV29-1
D gene: NA
J gene: TRBJ1-2

CDR3 protein: CAWRVGRETASPLHF
CDR3 DNA: TGTGCCTGGAGGGTTGGACGGGAGACGGCTTCACCCCTCCACTTT
clone size: once
V gene: TRBV30
D gene: NA
J gene: TRBJ1-6

CDR3 protein: CASSETGRGYTF
CDR3 DNA: TGTGCCAGCAGTGAAACGGGGAGAGGCTACACCTTC
clone size: NA
V gene: TRBV25-1
D gene: NA
J gene: TRBJ1-2

CDR3 protein: CASSHTLAGGPQSSYEQYF
CDR3 DNA: TGTGCCAGCAGCCATACCCTAGCGGGAGGTCCCCAGAGCTCCTACGAGCAGTACTTC
clone size: NA
V gene: TRBV4-2
D gene: TRBD2
J gene: TRBJ2-7

CDR3 protein: CSVAQGKAKNIQYF
CDR3 DNA: TGCAGCGTTGCACAGGGGAAGGCCAAAAACATTCAGTACTTC
clone size: NA
V gene: TRBV29-1
D gene: TRBD1
J gene: TRBJ2-4

CDR3 protein: CASRETLSSYNEQFF
CDR3 DNA: TGTGCCAGCAGGGAAACACTGAGCTCCTACAATGAGCAGTTCTTC
clone size: NA
V gene: TRBV5-4
D gene: NA
J gene: TRBJ2-1

CDR3 protein: CASSQSGTGVSPLHF
CDR3 DNA: TGCGCCAGCAGCCAAAGTGGGACAGGGGTTTCACCCCTCCACTTT
clone size: NA
V gene: TRBV4-1
D gene: TRBD1
J gene: TRBJ1-6

CDR3 protein: CAGQRAQHNEQFF
CDR3 DNA: TGTGCCGGCCAGCGGGCGCAACACAATGAGCAGTTCTTC
clone size: NA
V gene: TRBV2
D gene: NA
J gene: TRBJ2-1

CDR3 protein: CASSPPMGQGYSYEQYF
CDR3 DNA: TGTGCCAGCTCACCACCGATGGGACAGGGGTACTCCTACGAGCAGTACTTC
clone size: NA
V gene: TRBV18
D gene: TRBD1
J gene: TRBJ2-7

CDR3 protein: CTMLVGDGYTF
CDR3 DNA: TGCACCATGCTAGTCGGGGATGGCTACACCTTC
clone size: NA
V gene: TRBV20-1
D gene: NA
J gene: TRBJ1-2